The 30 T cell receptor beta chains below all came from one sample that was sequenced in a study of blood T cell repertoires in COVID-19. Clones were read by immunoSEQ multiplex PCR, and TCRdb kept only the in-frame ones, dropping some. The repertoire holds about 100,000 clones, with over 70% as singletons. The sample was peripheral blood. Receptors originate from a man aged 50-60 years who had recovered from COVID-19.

The CDR3 bases are TGTGCCAGTAGTATCGAGGGAAGCTCCTACAATGAGCAGTTCTTC. This translates into CASSIEGSSYNEQFF. V gene TRBV19 combines with J gene TRBJ2-1; D may be TRBD2 (5 bases). The CDR3 loop spans 15 amino acids. The germline V gene encodes CDR1 LNHDA and CDR2 SQIVND (reference sequence). The V end lost 3 bases, the J end lost 0 bases, and 9 bases lay between the germline ends.

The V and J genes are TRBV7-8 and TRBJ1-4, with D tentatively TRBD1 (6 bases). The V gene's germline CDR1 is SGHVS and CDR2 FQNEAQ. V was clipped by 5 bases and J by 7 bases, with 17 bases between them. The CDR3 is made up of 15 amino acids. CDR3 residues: CASSPVTGQAEKLFF. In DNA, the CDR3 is TGTGCCAGCAGCCCCGTGACGGGACAAGCTGAAAAACTGTTTTTT.

CDR3 region: CASGLVSGPGANVLTF. DNA of the CDR3: TGTGCTAGTGGTTTGGTAAGCGGTCCCGGGGCCAACGTCCTGACTTTC. The chain combines TRBV12-5 with TRBJ2-6; tentative D call: TRBD2 (5 bases). V gave up 0 bases and J gave up 4 bases, with 10 bases separating them. The V gene's germline CDR1 is LGHNT and CDR2 FRNRAP. The CDR3 sequence is 16 residues long. Together with reference TRBV12-5 and TRBJ2-6, the CDR3 gives the full variable domain: DARVTQTPRHKVTEMGQEVTMRCQPILGHNTVFWYRQTMMQGLELLAYFRNRAPLDDSGMPKDRFSAEMPDATLATLKIQPSEPRDSAVYFCASGLVSGPGANVLTFGAGSRLTVL.

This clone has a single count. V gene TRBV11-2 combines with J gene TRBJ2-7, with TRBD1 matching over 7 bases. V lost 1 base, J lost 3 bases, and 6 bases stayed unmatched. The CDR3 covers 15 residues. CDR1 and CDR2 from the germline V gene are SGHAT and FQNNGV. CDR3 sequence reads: CASSLGRDSLYEQYF. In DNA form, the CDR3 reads TGTGCCAGCAGCTTAGGTCGGGACAGCCTCTACGAGCAGTACTTC.

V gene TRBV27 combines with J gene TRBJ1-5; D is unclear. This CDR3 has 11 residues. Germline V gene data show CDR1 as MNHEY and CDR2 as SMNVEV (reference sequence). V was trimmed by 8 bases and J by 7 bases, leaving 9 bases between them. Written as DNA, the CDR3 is TGTGCCAGCGGGCCTTGGCAGCCCCAGCATTTT. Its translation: CASGPWQPQHF.

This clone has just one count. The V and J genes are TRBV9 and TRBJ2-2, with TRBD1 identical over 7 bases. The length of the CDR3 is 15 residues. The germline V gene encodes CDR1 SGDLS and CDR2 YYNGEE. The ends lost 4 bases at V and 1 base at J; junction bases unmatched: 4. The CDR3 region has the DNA TGTGCCAGCAGCTCACAGGGGCAGAACACCGGGGAGCTGTTTTTT. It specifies CASSSQGQNTGELFF. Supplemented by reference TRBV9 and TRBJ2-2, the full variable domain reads DSGVTQTPKHLITATGQRVTLRCSPRSGDLSVYWYQQSLDQGLQFLIQYYNGEERAKGNILERFSAQQFPDLHSELNLSSLELGDSALYFCASSSQGQNTGELFFGEGSRLTVL.

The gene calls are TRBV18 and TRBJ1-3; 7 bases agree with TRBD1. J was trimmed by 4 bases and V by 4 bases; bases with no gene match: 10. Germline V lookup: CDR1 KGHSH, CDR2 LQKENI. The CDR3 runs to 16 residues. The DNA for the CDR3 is TGTGCCAGCTCACTCCCGACAGGGTTGCGGGGAAACACCATATATTTT. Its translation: CASSLPTGLRGNTIYF.

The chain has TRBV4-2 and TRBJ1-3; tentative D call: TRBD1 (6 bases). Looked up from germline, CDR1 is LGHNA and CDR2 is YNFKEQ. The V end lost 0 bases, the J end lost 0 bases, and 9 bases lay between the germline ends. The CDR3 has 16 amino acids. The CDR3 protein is CASSQDQGSSGNTIYF. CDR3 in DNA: TGTGCCAGCAGCCAAGACCAGGGGAGCTCTGGAAACACCATATATTTT.

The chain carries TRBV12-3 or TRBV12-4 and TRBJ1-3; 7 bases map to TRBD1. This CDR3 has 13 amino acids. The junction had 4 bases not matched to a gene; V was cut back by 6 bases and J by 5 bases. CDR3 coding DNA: TGTGCCAGCAGCCTGACAGGGAGAAACACCATATATTTT. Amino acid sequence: CASSLTGRNTIYF.

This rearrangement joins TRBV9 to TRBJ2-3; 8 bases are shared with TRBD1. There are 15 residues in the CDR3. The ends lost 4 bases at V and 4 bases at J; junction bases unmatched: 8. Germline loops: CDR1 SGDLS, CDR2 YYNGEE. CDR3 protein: CASSPRSDRADTQYF. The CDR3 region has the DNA TGTGCCAGCAGCCCACGCTCGGACAGGGCAGATACGCAGTATTTT.

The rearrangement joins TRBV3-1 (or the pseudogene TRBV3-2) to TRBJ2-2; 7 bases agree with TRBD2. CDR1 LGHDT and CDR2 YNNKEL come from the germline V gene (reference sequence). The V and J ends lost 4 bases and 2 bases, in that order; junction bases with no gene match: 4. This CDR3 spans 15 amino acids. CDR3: CASSPSSGNTGELFF. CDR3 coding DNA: TGTGCCAGCAGCCCATCTAGCGGCAACACCGGGGAGCTGTTTTTT.

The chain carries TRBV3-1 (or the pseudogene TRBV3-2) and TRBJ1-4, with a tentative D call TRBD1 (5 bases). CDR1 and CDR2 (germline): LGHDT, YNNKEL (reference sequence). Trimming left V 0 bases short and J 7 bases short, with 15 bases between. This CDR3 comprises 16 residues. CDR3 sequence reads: CASSQDWVRVGEKLFF. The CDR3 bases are TGTGCCAGCAGCCAAGATTGGGTCAGGGTTGGTGAAAAACTGTTTTTT.

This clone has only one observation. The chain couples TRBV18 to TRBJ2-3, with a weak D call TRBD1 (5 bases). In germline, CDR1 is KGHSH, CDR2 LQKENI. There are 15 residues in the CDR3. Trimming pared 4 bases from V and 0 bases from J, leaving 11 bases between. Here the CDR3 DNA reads TGTGCCAGCTCACTGACAGTGATTAGCACAGATACGCAGTATTTT. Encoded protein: CASSLTVISTDTQYF.

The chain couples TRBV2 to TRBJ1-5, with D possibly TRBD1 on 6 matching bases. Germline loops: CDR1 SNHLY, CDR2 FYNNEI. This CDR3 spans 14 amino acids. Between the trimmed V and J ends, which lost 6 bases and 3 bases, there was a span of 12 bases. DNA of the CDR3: TGTGCCAGCAGGGACAGTAGGGACAATCAGCCCCAGCATTTT. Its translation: CASRDSRDNQPQHF.

CDR3 in DNA: TGTGCCACCAGCAGTGACAGGGCCAACGTCCTGACTTTC. Its protein is CATSSDRANVLTF. This chain uses TRBV15 with TRBJ2-6; unclear D gene. Looked up from germline, CDR1 is LNHNV and CDR2 is YYDKDF (reference sequence). V dropped 3 bases and J dropped 5 bases, with 5 bases sitting between them. The length of the CDR3 is 13 residues.

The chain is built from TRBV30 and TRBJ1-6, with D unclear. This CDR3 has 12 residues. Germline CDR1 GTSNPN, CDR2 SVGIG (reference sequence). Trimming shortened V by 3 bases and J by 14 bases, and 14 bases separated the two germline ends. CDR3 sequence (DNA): TGTGCCTGGAGGGGCCCGATGAGATCCCTCCACTTT. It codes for CAWRGPMRSLHF.

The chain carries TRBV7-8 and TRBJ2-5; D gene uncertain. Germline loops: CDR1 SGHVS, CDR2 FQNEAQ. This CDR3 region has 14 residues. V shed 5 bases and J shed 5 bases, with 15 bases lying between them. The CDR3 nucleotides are TGTGCCAGCAGCCTGGGCGCTTCGGTGGAGACCCAGTACTTC. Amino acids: CASSLGASVETQYF.

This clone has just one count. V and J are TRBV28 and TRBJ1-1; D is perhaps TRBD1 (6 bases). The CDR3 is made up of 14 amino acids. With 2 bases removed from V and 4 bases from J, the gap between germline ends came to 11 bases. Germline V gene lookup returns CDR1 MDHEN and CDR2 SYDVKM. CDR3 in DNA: TGTGCCAGCAGTTTAACAGGGATGGCCACTGAAGCTTTCTTT. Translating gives CASSLTGMATEAFF.

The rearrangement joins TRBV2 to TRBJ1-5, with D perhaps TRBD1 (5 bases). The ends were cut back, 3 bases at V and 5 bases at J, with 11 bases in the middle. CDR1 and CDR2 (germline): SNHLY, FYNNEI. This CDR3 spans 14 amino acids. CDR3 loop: CASSEGGAHQPQHF. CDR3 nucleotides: TGTGCCAGCAGTGAGGGTGGGGCCCATCAGCCCCAGCATTTT.

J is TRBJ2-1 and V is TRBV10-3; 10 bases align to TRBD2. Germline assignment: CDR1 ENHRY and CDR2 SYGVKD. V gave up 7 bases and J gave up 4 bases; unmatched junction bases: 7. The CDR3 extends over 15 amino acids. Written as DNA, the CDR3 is TGTGCCATCACTCTCGGACTAGCGGATTACAATGAGCAGTTCTTC. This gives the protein CAITLGLADYNEQFF.

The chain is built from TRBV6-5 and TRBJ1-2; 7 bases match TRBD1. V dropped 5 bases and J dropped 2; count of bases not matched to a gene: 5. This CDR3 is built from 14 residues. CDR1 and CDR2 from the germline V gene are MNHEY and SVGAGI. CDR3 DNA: TGTGCCAGCAGTCGGACAGGCGGAAACTATGGCTACACCTTC. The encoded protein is CASSRTGGNYGYTF.

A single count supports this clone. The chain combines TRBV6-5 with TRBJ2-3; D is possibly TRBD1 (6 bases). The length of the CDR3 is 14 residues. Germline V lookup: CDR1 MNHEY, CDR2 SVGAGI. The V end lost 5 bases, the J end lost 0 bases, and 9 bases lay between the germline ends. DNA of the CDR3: TGTGCCAGCAGTCAACAGGGAAGCACAGATACGCAGTATTTT. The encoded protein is CASSQQGSTDTQYF.

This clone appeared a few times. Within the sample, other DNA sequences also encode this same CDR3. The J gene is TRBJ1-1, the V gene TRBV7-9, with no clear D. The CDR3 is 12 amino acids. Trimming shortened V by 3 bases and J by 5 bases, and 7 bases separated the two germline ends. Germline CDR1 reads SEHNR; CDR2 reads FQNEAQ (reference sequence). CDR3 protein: CASSLDYTEAFF. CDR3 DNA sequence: TGTGCCAGCAGCTTGGACTATACTGAAGCTTTCTTT.

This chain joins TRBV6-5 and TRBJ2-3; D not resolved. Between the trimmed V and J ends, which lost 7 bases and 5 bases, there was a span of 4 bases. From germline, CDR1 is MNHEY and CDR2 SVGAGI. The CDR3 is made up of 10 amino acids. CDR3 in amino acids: CASNRDTQYF. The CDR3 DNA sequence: TGTGCCAGCAACAGAGATACGCAGTATTTT.

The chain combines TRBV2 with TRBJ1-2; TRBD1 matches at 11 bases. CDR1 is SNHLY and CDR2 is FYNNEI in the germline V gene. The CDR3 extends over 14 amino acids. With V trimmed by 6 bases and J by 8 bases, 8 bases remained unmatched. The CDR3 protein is CASRGGQGAWGYTF. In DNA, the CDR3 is TGTGCCAGCAGGGGAGGACAGGGGGCTTGGGGCTACACCTTC.

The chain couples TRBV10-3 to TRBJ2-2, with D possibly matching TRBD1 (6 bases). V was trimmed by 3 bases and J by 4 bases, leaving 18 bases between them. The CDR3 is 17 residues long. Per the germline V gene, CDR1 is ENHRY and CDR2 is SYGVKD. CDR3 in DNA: TGTGCCATCAGTGAACAGGGTCACCAAGGAGTCACCGGGGAGCTGTTTTTT. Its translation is CAISEQGHQGVTGELFF.

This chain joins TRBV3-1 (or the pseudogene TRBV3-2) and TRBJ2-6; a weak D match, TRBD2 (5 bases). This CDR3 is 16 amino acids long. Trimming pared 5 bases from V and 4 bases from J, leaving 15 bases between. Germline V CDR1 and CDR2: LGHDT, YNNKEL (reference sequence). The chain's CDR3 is CASSSSGGPGANVLTF. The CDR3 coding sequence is TGTGCCAGCAGCTCTAGTGGAGGACCAGGGGCCAACGTCCTGACTTTC.

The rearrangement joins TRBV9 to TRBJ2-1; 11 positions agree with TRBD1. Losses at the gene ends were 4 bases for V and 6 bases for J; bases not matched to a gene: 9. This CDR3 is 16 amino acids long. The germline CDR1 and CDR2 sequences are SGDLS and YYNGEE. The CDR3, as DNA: TGTGCCAGCAGCCTTGGACAGGGGGCAGGGGTCAATGAGCAGTTCTTC. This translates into CASSLGQGAGVNEQFF.

In DNA, the CDR3 is TGCAGCGGAAGGACAGGTCAAGAGACCCAGTACTTC. Protein: CSGRTGQETQYF. The chain carries TRBV29-1 and TRBJ2-5; TRBD1 aligns across 7 bases. Looked up from germline, CDR1 is SQVTM and CDR2 is ANQGSEA. This CDR3 has 12 residues. V was clipped by 7 bases and J by 2 bases; unmatched bases: 4.

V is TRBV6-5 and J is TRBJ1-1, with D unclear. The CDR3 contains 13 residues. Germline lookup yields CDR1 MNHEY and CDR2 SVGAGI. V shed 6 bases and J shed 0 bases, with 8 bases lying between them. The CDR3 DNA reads TGTGCCAGCAGAGGGAGCTTGAACACTGAAGCTTTCTTT. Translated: CASRGSLNTEAFF.